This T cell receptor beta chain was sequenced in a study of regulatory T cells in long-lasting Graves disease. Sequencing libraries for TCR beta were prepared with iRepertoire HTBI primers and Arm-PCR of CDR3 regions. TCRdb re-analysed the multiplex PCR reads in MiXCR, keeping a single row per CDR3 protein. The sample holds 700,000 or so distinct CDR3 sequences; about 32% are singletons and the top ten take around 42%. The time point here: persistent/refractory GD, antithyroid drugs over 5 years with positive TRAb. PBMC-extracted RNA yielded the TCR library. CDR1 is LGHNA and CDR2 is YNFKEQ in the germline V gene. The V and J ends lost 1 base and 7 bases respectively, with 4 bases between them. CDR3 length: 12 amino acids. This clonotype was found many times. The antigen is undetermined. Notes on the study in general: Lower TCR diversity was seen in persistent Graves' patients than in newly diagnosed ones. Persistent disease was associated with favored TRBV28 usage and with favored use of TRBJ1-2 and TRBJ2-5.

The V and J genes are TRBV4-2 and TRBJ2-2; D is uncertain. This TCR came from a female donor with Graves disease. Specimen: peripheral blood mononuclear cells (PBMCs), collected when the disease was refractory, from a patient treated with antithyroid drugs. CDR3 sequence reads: CASSQGGGELFF. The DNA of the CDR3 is TGTGCCAGCAGCCAAGGGGGCGGGGAGCTGTTTTTT.